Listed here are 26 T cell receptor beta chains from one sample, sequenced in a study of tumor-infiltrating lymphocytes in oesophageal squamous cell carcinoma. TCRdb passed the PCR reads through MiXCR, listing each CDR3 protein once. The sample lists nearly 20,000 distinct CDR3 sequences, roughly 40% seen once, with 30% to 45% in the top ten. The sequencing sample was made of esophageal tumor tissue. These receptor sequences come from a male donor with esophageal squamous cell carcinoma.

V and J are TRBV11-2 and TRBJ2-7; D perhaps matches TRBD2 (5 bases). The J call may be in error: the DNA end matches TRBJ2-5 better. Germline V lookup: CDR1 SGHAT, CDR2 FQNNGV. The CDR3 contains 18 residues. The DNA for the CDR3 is TGTGCCAGCAGCTTAGTACGGGTGTCGGGGAGCCGAAAAGAGACCCAGTACTTC. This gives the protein CASSLVRVSGSRKETQYF.

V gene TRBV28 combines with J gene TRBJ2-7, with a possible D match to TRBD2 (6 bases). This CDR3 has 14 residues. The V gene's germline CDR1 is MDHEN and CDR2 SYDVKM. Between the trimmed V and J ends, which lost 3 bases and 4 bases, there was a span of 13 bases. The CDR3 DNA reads TGTGCCAGCAGTTTGAAGGGACTTCCTTACGAGCAGTACTTC. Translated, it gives CASSLKGLPYEQYF.

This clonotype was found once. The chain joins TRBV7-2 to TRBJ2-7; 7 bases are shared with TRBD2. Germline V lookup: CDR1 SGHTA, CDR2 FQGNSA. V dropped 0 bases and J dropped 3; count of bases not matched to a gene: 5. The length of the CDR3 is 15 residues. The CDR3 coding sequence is TGTGCCAGCAGCTTAGCCACGGGAGGTAGCTACGAGCAGTACTTC. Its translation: CASSLATGGSYEQYF.

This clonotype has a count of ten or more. DNA of the CDR3: TGTGCCAGCAGCTTTGAGGGCGTCGGATCGGGAGCTTTCTTT. This sequence encodes CASSFEGVGSGAFF. V is TRBV5-4 and J is TRBJ1-1; no firm D call. This CDR3 has 14 amino acids. Trimming took off 2 bases at V and 10 bases at J, with 18 bases between the two ends. CDR1 is SGHNT, CDR2 YYREEE, per germline (reference sequence).

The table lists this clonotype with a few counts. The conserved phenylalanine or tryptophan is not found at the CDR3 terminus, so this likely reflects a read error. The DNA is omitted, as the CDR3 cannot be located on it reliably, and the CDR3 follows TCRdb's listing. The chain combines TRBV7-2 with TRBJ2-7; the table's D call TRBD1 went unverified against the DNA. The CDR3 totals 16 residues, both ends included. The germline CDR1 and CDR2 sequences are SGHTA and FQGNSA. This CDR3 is CASSVRQGAEGYTFGS.

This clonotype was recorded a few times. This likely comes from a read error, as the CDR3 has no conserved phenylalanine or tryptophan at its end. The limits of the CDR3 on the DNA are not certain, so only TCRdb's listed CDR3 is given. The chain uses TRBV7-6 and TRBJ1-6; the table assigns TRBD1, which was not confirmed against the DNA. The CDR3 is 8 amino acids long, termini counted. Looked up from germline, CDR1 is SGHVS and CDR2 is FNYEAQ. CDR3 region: CASSLVGQ.

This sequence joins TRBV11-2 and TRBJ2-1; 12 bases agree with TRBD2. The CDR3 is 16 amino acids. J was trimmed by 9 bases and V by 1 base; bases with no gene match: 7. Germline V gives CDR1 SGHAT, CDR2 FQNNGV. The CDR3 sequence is CASSLVTSGRFAEQFF. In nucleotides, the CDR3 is TGTGCCAGCAGCTTAGTGACTAGCGGGAGATTCGCTGAGCAGTTCTTC.

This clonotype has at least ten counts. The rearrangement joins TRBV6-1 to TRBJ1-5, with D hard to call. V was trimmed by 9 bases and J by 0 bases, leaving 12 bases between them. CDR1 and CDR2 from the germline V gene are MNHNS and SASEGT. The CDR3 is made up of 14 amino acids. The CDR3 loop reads CASRTLNSNQPQHF. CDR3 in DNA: TGTGCCAGTAGGACCCTGAATAGCAATCAGCCCCAGCATTTT.

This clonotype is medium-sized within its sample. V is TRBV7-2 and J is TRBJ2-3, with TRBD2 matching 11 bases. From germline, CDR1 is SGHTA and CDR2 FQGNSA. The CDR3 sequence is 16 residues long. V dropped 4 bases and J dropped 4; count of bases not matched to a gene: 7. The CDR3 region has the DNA TGTGCCAGCAGCTACCGTAGCGGGAGGGACTCAGATACGCAGTATTTT. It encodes CASSYRSGRDSDTQYF.

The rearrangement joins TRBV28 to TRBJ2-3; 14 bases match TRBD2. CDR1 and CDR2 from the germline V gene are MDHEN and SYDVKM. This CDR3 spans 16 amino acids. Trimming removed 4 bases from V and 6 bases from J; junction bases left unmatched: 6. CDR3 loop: CASSSTSGGVRDTQYF. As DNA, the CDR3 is TGTGCCAGCAGTTCGACTAGCGGGGGGGTTCGGGATACGCAGTATTTT.

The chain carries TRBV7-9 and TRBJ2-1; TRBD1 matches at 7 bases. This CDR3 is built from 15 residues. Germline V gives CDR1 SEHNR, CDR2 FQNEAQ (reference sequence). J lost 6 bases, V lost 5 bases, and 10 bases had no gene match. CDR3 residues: CASSGAGTVGNEQFF. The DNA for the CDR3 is TGTGCCAGCAGCGGCGCCGGGACAGTAGGCAATGAGCAGTTCTTC.

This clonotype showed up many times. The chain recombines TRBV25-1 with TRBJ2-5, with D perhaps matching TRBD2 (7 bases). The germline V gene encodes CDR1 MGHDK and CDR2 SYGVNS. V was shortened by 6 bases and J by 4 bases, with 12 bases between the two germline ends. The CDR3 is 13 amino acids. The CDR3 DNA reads TGTGCCAGCAGGGGGGGGCGCGGAGAGACCCAGTACTTC. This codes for CASRGGRGETQYF.

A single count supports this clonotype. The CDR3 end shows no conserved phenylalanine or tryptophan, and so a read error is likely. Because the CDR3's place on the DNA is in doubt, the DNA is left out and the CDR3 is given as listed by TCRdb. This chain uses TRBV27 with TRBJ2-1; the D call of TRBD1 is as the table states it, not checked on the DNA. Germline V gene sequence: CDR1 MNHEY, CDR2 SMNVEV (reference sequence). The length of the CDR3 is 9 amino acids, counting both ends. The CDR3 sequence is CASSLVSRG.

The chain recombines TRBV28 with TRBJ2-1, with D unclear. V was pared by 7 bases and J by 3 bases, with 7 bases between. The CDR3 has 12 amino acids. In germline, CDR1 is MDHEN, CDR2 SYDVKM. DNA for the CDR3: TGTGCCAGCAATCAAAACTACAATGAGCAGTTCTTC. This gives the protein CASNQNYNEQFF.

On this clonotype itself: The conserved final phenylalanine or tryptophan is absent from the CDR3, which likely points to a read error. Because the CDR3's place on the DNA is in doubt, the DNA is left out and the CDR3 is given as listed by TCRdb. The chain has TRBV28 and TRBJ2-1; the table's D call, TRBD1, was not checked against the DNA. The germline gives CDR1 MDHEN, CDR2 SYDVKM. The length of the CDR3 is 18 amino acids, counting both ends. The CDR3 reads CASRGGVVGSNYGYTFGS.

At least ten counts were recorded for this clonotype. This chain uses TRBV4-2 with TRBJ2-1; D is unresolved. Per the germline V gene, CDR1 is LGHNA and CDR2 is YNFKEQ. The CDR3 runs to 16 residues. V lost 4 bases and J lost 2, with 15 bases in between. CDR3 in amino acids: CASSPDPRPPYNEQFF. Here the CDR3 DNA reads TGTGCCAGCAGCCCGGACCCGAGACCCCCCTACAATGAGCAGTTCTTC.

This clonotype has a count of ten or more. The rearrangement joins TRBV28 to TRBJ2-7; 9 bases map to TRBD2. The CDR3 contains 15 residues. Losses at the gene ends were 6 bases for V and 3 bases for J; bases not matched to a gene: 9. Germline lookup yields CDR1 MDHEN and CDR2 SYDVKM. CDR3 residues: CASSRIAGVGYEQYF. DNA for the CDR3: TGTGCCAGCAGCCGTATAGCGGGAGTGGGCTACGAGCAGTACTTC.

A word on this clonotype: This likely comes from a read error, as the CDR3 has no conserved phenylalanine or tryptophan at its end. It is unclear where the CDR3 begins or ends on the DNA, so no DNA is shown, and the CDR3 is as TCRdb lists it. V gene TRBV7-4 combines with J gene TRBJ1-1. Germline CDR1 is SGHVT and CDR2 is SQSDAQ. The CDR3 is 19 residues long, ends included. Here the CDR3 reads CASSLGTSVSPTMSSSSVR.

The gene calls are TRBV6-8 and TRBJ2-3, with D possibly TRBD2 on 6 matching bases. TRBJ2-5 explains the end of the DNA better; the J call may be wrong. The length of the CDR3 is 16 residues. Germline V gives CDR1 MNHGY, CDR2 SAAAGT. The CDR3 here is CASSYSGFSGVETQYF. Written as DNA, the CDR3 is TGTGCCAGCAGTTACTCAGGGTTTTCGGGGGTGGAGACCCAGTACTTC.

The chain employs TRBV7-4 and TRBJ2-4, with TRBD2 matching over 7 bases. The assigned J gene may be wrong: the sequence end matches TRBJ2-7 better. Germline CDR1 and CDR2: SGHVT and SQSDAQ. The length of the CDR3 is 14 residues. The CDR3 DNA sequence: TGTGCCAGCAGTCCGGGACTAACCGATCCCGAGCAGTACTTC. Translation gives CASSPGLTDPEQYF.

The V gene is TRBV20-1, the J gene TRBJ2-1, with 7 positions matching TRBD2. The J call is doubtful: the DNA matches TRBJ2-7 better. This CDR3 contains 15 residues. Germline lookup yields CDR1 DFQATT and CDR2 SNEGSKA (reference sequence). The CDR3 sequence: CSARDLAEKINEQYF. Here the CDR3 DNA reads TGCAGTGCTAGAGACCTAGCGGAAAAGATCAATGAGCAGTACTTC.

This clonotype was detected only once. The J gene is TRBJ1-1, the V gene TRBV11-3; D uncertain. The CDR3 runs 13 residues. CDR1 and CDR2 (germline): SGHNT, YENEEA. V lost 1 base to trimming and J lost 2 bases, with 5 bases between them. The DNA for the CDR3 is TGTGCCAGCAGCTTAGTTAGCAACACTGAAGCTTTCTTT. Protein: CASSLVSNTEAFF.

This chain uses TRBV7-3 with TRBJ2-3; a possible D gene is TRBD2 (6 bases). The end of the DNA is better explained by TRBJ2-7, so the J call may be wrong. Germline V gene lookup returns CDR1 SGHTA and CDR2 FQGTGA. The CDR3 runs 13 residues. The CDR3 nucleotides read TGTGCCAGCAGCTTAACTTTCGGGAGCGAGCAGTACTTC. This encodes CASSLTFGSEQYF.

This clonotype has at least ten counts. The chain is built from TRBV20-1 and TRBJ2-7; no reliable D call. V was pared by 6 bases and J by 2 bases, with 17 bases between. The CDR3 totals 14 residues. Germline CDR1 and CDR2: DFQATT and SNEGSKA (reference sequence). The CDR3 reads CSAETGSEAYEQYF. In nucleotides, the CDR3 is TGCAGTGCGGAAACGGGCAGCGAAGCCTACGAGCAGTACTTC.

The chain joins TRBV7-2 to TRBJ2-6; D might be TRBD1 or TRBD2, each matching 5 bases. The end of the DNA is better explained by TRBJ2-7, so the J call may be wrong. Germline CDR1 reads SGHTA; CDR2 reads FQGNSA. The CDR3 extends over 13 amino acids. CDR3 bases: TGTGCCAGCAGCTTTACCGGGACGGAAGAGCAGTACTTC. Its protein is CASSFTGTEEQYF.

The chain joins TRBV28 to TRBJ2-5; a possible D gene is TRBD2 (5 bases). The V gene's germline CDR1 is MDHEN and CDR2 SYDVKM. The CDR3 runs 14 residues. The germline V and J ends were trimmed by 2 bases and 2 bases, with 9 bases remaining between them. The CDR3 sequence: CASSLRGRQETQYF. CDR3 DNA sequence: TGTGCCAGCAGTTTACGAGGGCGGCAAGAGACCCAGTACTTC.